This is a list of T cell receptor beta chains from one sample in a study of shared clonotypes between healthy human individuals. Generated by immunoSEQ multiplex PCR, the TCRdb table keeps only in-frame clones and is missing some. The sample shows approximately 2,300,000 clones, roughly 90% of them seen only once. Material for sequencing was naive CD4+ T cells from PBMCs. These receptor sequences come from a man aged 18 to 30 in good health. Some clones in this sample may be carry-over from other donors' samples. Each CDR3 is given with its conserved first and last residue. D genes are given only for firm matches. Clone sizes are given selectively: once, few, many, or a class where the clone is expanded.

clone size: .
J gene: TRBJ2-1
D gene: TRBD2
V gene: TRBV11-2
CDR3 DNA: TGTGCCAGCAGCCCGAGGTGGACTAGCGGGACCAGCGAGCAGTTCTTC
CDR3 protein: CASSPRWTSGTSEQFF

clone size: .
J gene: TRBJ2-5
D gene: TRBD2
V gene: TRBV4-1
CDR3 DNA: TGCGCCAGCAGCTCCGGGACTACCTACCAAGAGACCCAGTACTTC
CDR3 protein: CASSSGTTYQETQYF

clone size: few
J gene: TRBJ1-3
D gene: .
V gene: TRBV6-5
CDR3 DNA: TGTGCCAGCAGTTACTCGGGCAGCTCTGGAAACACCATATATTTT
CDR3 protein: CASSYSGSSGNTIYF

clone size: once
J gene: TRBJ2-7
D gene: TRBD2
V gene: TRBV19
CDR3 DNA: TGTGCCAGTAGTATGACTATAACACCCCAGAGCGGGAGAGGGGAGCAGTACTTC
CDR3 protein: CASSMTITPQSGRGEQYF

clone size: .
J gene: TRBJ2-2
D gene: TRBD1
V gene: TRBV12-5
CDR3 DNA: TGTGCTAGTGGTTTACAGGGGACCGGGGAGCTGTTTTTT
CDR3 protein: CASGLQGTGELFF

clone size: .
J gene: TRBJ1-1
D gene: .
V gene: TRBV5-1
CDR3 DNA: TGCGCCAGCAGCCTCCAACAGATTGAGAACACTGAAGCTTTCTTT
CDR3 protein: CASSLQQIENTEAFF

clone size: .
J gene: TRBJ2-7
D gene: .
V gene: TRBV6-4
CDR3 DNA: TGTGCCAGCAGTGAGTTGTCGGGGTACGAGCAGTACTTC
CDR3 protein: CASSELSGYEQYF

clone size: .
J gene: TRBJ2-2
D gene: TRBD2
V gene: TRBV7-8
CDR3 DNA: TGTGCCAGCAGTCCGGGAGGGCCGATTGGGGAGCTGTTTTTT
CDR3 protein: CASSPGGPIGELFF

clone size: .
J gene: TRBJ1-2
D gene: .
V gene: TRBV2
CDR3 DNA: TGTGCCAGCAACATCCGCCCGGACTATGGCTACACCTTC
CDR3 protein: CASNIRPDYGYTF

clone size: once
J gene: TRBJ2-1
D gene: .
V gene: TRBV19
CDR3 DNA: TGTGCCAGTAGTAAGGGGGACATATTGACCTACAATGAGCAGTTCTTC
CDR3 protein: CASSKGDILTYNEQFF

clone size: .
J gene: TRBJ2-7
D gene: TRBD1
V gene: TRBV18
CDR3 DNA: TGTGCCAGCTCTGAGGGGACAGACGTACGCGAGCAGTACTTC
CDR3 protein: CASSEGTDVREQYF

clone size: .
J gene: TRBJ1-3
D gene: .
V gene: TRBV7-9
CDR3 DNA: TGTGCCAGCAGCTTTGGACAGAGCTCTGGAAACACCATATATTTT
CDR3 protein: CASSFGQSSGNTIYF

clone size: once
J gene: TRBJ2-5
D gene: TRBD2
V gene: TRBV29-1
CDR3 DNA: TGCAGCGCCGGCCGGGAGGGTCGAGGGACCCAGTACTTC
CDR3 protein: CSAGREGRGTQYF

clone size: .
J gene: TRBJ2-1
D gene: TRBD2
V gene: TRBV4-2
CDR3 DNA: TGTGCCAGCAGCCAAGATGAAAGGGAAGCGGGAGACCCCTACAATGAGCAGTTCTTC
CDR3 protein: CASSQDEREAGDPYNEQFF

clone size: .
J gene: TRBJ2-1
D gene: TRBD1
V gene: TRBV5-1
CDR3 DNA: TGCGCCAGCAGCTCGGAGGGACAGGCAGTAAATGAGCAGTTCTTC
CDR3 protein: CASSSEGQAVNEQFF

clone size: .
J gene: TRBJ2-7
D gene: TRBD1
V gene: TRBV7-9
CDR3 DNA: TGTGCCAGCAGCTTACGACAGGGGCTGGACGAGCAGTACTTC
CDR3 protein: CASSLRQGLDEQYF

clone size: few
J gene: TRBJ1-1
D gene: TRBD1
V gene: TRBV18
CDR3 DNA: TGTGCCAGCTCACTAGGACAGGACTACACTGAAGCTTTCTTT
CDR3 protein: CASSLGQDYTEAFF

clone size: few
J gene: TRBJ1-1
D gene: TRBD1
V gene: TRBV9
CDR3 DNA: TGTGCCAGCAGCGCCGGGACAGTCGACACTGAAGCTTTCTTT
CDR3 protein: CASSAGTVDTEAFF

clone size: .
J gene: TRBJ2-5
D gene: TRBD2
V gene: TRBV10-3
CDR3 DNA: TGTGCCATCAGTAGGGGACTAGCGGGAGGAGCCGAGACCCAGTACTTC
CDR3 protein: CAISRGLAGGAETQYF

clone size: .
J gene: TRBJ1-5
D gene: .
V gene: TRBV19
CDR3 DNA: TGTGCCAGTAGTATCGGAGATTATAGCAATCAGCCCCAGCATTTT
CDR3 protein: CASSIGDYSNQPQHF

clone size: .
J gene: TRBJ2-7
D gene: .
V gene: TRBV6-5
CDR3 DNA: TGTGCCAGCAGAAAATCGGACAAGACCTACGAGCAGTACTTC
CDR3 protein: CASRKSDKTYEQYF

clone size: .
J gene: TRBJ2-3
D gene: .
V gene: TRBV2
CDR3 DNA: TGTGCCACCTCCCAGGGCGGAGGGGGCAGGGGTACGCAGTATTTT
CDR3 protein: CATSQGGGGRGTQYF

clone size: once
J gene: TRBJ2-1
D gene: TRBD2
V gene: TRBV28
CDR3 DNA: TGTGCCAGCAGTGAGACTAGCGGTTTACTCTACAATGAGCAGTTCTTC
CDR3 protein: CASSETSGLLYNEQFF

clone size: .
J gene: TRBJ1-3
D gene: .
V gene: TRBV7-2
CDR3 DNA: TGTGCCAGCAGCTTACTCACCTCTGGAAACACCATATATTTT
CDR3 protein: CASSLLTSGNTIYF

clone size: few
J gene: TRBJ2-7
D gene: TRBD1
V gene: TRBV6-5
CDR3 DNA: TGTGCCAGCAGTACGGGACAGACCTACGAGCAGTACTTC
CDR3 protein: CASSTGQTYEQYF